The 27 T cell receptor beta chains given below trace back to one sample, sequenced in a study of graft-versus-host responses after intestinal transplantation. Assay: immunoSEQ multiplex PCR; the TCRdb copy retains only in-frame clones and omits some. Of about 85,000 clones in the sample, 80% to 95% were seen once. Their recognized antigens are unknown. This specimen consisted of unstimulated CD8+ T cells sorted from spleen or lymph node cells, obtained before transplant. The receptors originated from a human donor who was the organ donor for an intestinal transplant.

V is TRBV4-1 and J is TRBJ2-7, with TRBD1 identical over 7 bases. The CDR3 is 15 residues long. CDR1 and CDR2 from the germline V gene are MGHRA and YSYEKL. Trimming took 6 bases from V and 4 from J; bases not matched to a gene: 12. CDR3 sequence (DNA): TGCGCCAGCAGGAAGAACAGGGGCCCCTTGTACGAGCAGTACTTC. Protein product: CASRKNRGPLYEQYF.

The chain uses TRBV7-3 and TRBJ2-1; 8 positions agree with TRBD2. V lost 5 bases, J lost 1 base, and 4 bases stayed unmatched. The germline gives CDR1 SGHTA, CDR2 FQGTGA. The CDR3 extends over 15 amino acids. The CDR3 DNA reads TGTGCCAGCAGCCCCAGCGGGGGTTCCTACAATGAGCAGTTCTTC. This gives the protein CASSPSGGSYNEQFF.

The chain employs TRBV5-6 and TRBJ2-2, with 10 bases that match TRBD2. Germline V gene sequence: CDR1 SGHDT, CDR2 YYEEEE. V trimming: 2 bases; J trimming: 5 bases; junction bases outside the gene matches: 6. This CDR3 comprises 16 residues. CDR3 DNA: TGTGCCAGCAGCTTAAGCGGGGGGGCTGGAACCGGGGAGCTGTTTTTT. Translating gives CASSLSGGAGTGELFF.

The genes are TRBV5-6 and TRBJ2-7; TRBD2 might be the D (5 bases). CDR1 SGHDT and CDR2 YYEEEE come from the germline V gene. Trimming took 6 bases from V and 7 from J, leaving 23 bases between them. The CDR3 runs to 15 residues. Here the CDR3 reads CASTPTNERRTEQYF. DNA for the CDR3: TGTGCCAGCACTCCTACGAATGAGCGGAGAACGGAGCAGTACTTC.

The V call is TRBV5-1, the J call TRBJ2-7; 11 bases match TRBD1. With 4 bases clipped from V and 7 bases from J, the junction kept 7 bases outside the gene matches. Germline lookup yields CDR1 SGHRS and CDR2 YFSETQ. The CDR3 consists of 14 residues. CDR3 DNA: TGCGCCAGCAGCAGCGGACAGGGGGCCGCGGAGCAGTACTTC. Encoded protein: CASSSGQGAAEQYF.

V gene TRBV9 combines with J gene TRBJ1-3, with TRBD1 as a possible D gene (5 bases). With 3 bases removed from V and 0 bases from J, the gap between germline ends came to 13 bases. Germline values: CDR1 SGDLS, CDR2 YYNGEE. The CDR3 sequence is 16 residues long. The chain's CDR3 is CASSADGGFSGNTIYF. The CDR3 DNA follows: TGTGCCAGCAGCGCCGACGGGGGGTTCTCTGGAAACACCATATATTTT.

V and J are TRBV27 and TRBJ1-2; D may be TRBD1 (5 bases). The CDR3 length is 12 residues. Germline-derived CDR1 and CDR2 are MNHEY and SMNVEV (reference sequence). Trimming pared 8 bases from V and 6 bases from J, leaving 13 bases between. CDR3 loop: CASLSWGNGYTF. CDR3 DNA sequence: TGTGCCAGCCTTTCGTGGGGGAATGGCTACACCTTC.

This sequence joins TRBV13 and TRBJ2-3; 8 bases match TRBD2. Germline loops: CDR1 PRHDT, CDR2 FYEKMQ (reference sequence). The CDR3 has 17 amino acids. With 3 bases clipped from V and 3 bases from J, the junction kept 11 bases outside the gene matches. DNA for the CDR3: TGTGCCAGCAGCTTGGGTCGGATAGCGGGGTGGACAGATACGCAGTATTTT. The encoded protein is CASSLGRIAGWTDTQYF. The full variable domain, in which reference TRBV13 and TRBJ2-3 provide the parts outside the CDR3, is AAGVIQSPRHLIKEKRETATLKCYPIPRHDTVYWYQQGPGQDPQFLISFYEKMQSDKGSIPDRFSAQQFSDYHSELNMSSLELGDSALYFCASSLGRIAGWTDTQYFGPGTRLTVL.

The chain is built from TRBV10-3 and TRBJ2-7; the match to TRBD1 covers 7 bases. V was clipped by 6 bases and J by 5 bases; unmatched bases: 4. The CDR3 runs to 12 residues. Per the germline V gene, CDR1 is ENHRY and CDR2 is SYGVKD. The chain's CDR3 is CAIRTGANEQYF. The CDR3 DNA reads as TGTGCCATCAGAACAGGGGCCAACGAGCAGTACTTC.

The chain has TRBV10-3 and TRBJ2-7; maybe TRBD1 (5 bases). The V gene lost 0 bases and the J gene lost 0 bases, with 9 bases spanning the gap. This CDR3 contains 15 residues. Germline V gene sequence: CDR1 ENHRY, CDR2 SYGVKD. CDR3 protein: CAISESIDSSYEQYF. The CDR3 DNA sequence: TGTGCCATCAGTGAGTCAATTGACAGCTCCTACGAGCAGTACTTC.

The chain is built from TRBV7-9 and TRBJ2-1; TRBD2 agrees at 11 bases. This CDR3 is built from 17 residues. V gave up 5 bases and J gave up 6 bases; unmatched junction bases: 12. Per the germline V gene, CDR1 is SEHNR and CDR2 is FQNEAQ (reference sequence). CDR3 DNA: TGTGCCAGCAGCCCCCGTCGACTAGCGGGATCTCGCAATGAGCAGTTCTTC. Residues: CASSPRRLAGSRNEQFF.

The chain has TRBV7-9 and TRBJ2-6; D may be TRBD2 (5 bases). Germline loops: CDR1 SEHNR, CDR2 FQNEAQ (reference sequence). Trimming left V 0 bases short and J 0 bases short, with 15 bases between. The CDR3 has 19 amino acids. The CDR3 is CASSLAQSSGSSGANVLTF. CDR3 sequence (DNA): TGTGCCAGCAGCTTAGCCCAATCCTCGGGGAGCTCTGGGGCCAACGTCCTGACTTTC. Based on the CDR3 plus reference TRBV7-9 and TRBJ2-6, the full variable domain is DTGVSQNPRHKITKRGQNVTFRCDPISEHNRLYWYRQTLGQGPEFLTYFQNEAQLEKSRLLSDRFSAERPKGSFSTLEIQRTEQGDSAMYLCASSLAQSSGSSGANVLTFGAGSRLTVL.

This clone was found a few times. The rearrangement uses TRBV27 and TRBJ2-1; the D gene could be TRBD1 or TRBD2 (6 bases each). Germline V gives CDR1 MNHEY, CDR2 SMNVEV (reference sequence). The ends were cut back, 2 bases at V and 1 base at J, with 12 bases in the middle. The CDR3 covers 16 residues. Here the CDR3 DNA reads TGTGCCAGCAGTTTAATAGGGGGAGGTTCCTACAATGAGCAGTTCTTC. Residues: CASSLIGGGSYNEQFF.

CDR3 residues: CASSFWDDSYNEQFF. CDR3 nucleotides: TGTGCCAGCAGCTTTTGGGACGACTCCTACAATGAGCAGTTCTTC. The V gene is TRBV7-6, the J gene TRBJ2-1; perhaps D is TRBD1 or TRBD2 (5 bases each). CDR1 and CDR2 from the germline V gene are SGHVS and FNYEAQ. This CDR3 is 15 amino acids long. V was cut by 3 bases and J by 0 bases, with 9 bases left in between.

The chain combines TRBV19 with TRBJ1-2; 8 bases match TRBD1. The CDR3 loop spans 17 amino acids. Germline assignment: CDR1 LNHDA and CDR2 SQIVND (reference sequence). V shed 6 bases and J 7 bases; nucleotides not matched to a gene: 19. The CDR3 here is CASRRPGTGGLPGGYTF. The CDR3 coding sequence is TGTGCCAGTAGAAGACCCGGGACAGGCGGTCTCCCAGGTGGCTACACCTTC.

The gene calls are TRBV5-1 and TRBJ2-7; tentatively, D is TRBD2 (5 bases). V shed 4 bases and J shed 0 bases, with 8 bases lying between them. Germline values: CDR1 SGHRS, CDR2 YFSETQ. The CDR3 covers 13 residues. The CDR3 DNA reads as TGCGCCAGCAGCCCCGGGGTCTCCTACGAGCAGTACTTC. Protein sequence: CASSPGVSYEQYF.

As for this clone: The conserved phenylalanine or tryptophan is not found at the CDR3 terminus, so this likely reflects a read error. The chain employs TRBV4-1 and TRBJ1-5; 10 bases line up with TRBD1. The CDR3 sequence is 16 residues long. Looked up from germline, CDR1 is MGHRA and CDR2 is YSYEKL. V dropped 5 bases and J dropped 6; count of bases not matched to a gene: 10. The CDR3 protein is CASSGINDRGRQPQHL. The DNA of the CDR3 is TGCGCCAGCAGCGGGATTAATGACAGGGGGCGTCAGCCCCAGCATCTT.

In its sample, this clone was seen a few times. This rearrangement joins TRBV5-5 to TRBJ1-1, with 8 nucleotides matching TRBD1. After removal of 4 bases from V and 2 bases from J, the junction contained 7 bases not matched to a gene. Germline lookup yields CDR1 SGHKS and CDR2 YYEKEE (reference sequence). The CDR3 length is 15 residues. In DNA form, the CDR3 reads TGTGCCAGCAGCCAACGTGGGACAGGAAACACTGAAGCTTTCTTT. Translation gives CASSQRGTGNTEAFF. The variable domain in full, completed from reference TRBV5-5 and TRBJ1-1, reads DAGVTQSPTHLIKTRGQQVTLRCSPISGHKSVSWYQQVLGQGPQFIFQYYEKEERGRGNFPDRFSARQFPNYSSELNVNALLLGDSALYLCASSQRGTGNTEAFFGQGTRLTVV.

This chain uses TRBV14 with TRBJ2-7; 8 bases map to TRBD1. This CDR3 is 14 amino acids long. Germline V gene data show CDR1 as SGHDN and CDR2 as FVKESK. V was pared by 0 bases and J by 5 bases, with 3 bases of the junction left unmatched. The CDR3 sequence: CASSQEYRGNEQYF. The DNA for the CDR3 is TGTGCCAGCAGCCAAGAATACAGGGGGAACGAGCAGTACTTC.

The V call is TRBV27, the J call TRBJ2-3, with 13 bases that match TRBD2. The germline V gene has CDR1 MNHEY and CDR2 SMNVEV (reference sequence). The J segment lost 5 bases and the V segment lost 11 bases, leaving 10 bases of the junction unmatched. This CDR3 comprises 15 residues. The CDR3 loop is CACQTSGGQGDTQYF. The CDR3 DNA follows: TGTGCCTGCCAGACTAGCGGGGGGCAGGGAGATACGCAGTATTTT.

The chain carries TRBV19 and TRBJ2-7; 8 bases agree with TRBD1. CDR1 and CDR2 (germline): LNHDA, SQIVND (reference sequence). The J segment lost 0 bases and the V segment lost 5 bases, leaving 6 bases of the junction unmatched. CDR3 size: 15 residues. In nucleotides, the CDR3 is TGTGCCAGTAGTTCCCCACAGGGGGGCTCCTACGAGCAGTACTTC. It codes for CASSSPQGGSYEQYF.

The V and J genes are TRBV9 and TRBJ1-1; D may be TRBD1 (5 bases). The CDR3 is 13 residues long. Per the germline V gene, CDR1 is SGDLS and CDR2 is YYNGEE. V lost 3 bases and J lost 7, with 13 bases in between. The CDR3 reads CASSAMGLSEAFF. CDR3 bases: TGTGCCAGCAGCGCAATGGGACTGAGTGAAGCTTTCTTT.

The chain is built from TRBV7-9 and TRBJ2-1; 12 bases line up with TRBD2. Trimming at V came to 2 bases and at J to 6 bases, leaving 2 bases not matched to a gene. Germline CDR1 SEHNR, CDR2 FQNEAQ (reference sequence). The CDR3 sequence is 15 residues long. In DNA, the CDR3 is TGTGCCAGCAGCTTACCTAGCGGGGGGGCCAATGAGCAGTTCTTC. It codes for CASSLPSGGANEQFF.

This clone was detected once. This chain uses TRBV4-2 with TRBJ2-7, with TRBD2 as a possible D gene (5 bases). The V gene lost 3 bases and the J gene lost 6 bases, with 6 bases spanning the gap. In germline, CDR1 is LGHNA, CDR2 YNFKEQ. CDR3 size: 11 residues. CDR3 DNA: TGTGCCAGCAGCCAGGGGAGCGAGCAGTACTTC. Translation: CASSQGSEQYF.

V is TRBV2 and J is TRBJ2-5, with D tentatively TRBD1 or TRBD2 (6 bases each). This CDR3 has 16 residues. In germline, CDR1 is SNHLY, CDR2 FYNNEI. The V end lost 4 bases, the J end lost 4 bases, and 19 bases lay between the germline ends. The CDR3: CASSVGGRGDGETQYF. The CDR3 nucleotides read TGTGCCAGCAGTGTAGGGGGGAGAGGGGATGGAGAGACCCAGTACTTC. Supplemented by reference TRBV2 and TRBJ2-5, the full variable domain reads EPEVTQTPSHQVTQMGQEVILRCVPISNHLYFYWYRQILGQKVEFLVSFYNNEISEKSEIFDDQFSVERPDGSNFTLKIRSTKLEDSAMYFCASSVGGRGDGETQYFGPGTRLLVL.

This chain uses TRBV2 with TRBJ1-5; TRBD1 agrees at 7 bases. CDR3 length: 15 amino acids. Germline CDR1 is SNHLY and CDR2 is FYNNEI. V was clipped by 6 bases and J by 1 base; unmatched bases: 6. In DNA form, the CDR3 reads TGTGCCAGCAGCGAAACAGGGGCGAGCAATCAGCCCCAGCATTTT. This codes for CASSETGASNQPQHF.

This clone came up once. The J gene is TRBJ2-7, the V gene TRBV27; TRBD2 agrees at 7 bases. CDR3 length: 14 amino acids. Germline-derived CDR1 and CDR2 are MNHEY and SMNVEV (reference sequence). V shed 5 bases and J 4 bases; nucleotides not matched to a gene: 8. CDR3 sequence: CASSLGLSHYEQYF. The CDR3 DNA follows: TGTGCCAGCAGTCTGGGACTATCCCATTACGAGCAGTACTTC.